This is a list of T cell receptor beta chains from one sample in a study of T cells expressing NK-cell markers. Following a re-call of the 5' RACE reads, TCRdb has one entry per CDR3 protein and lacks DNA. The sample's table shows about 550,000 distinct CDR3 sequences. Sequencing was done on a sample of blood T cells: a sorted CD56 or NKG2C T cell subset, CD4+ or CD8+ T cells, or bulk PBMC T cells (not recorded which). All receptors come from a man aged 18 to 30 in good health. CDR3s include the opening cysteine and the closing phenylalanine or tryptophan. Fields, in order: J gene, V gene, CDR3 protein.

TRBJ2-2	TRBV5-1	CASSLTGIRDTGELFF
TRBJ2-7	TRBV4-2	CASSQDLLSSGIIYEQYF
TRBJ1-2	TRBV29-1	CSVLTTRTATNYGYTF
TRBJ1-1	TRBV12-3/TRBV12-4	CASSFRGEDTEAFF
TRBJ2-7	TRBV6-1	CASTQAGTGAYEQYF
TRBJ2-5	TRBV12-5	CASGTGGVKTQYF
TRBJ1-1	TRBV7-9	CASSLGGANTEAFF
TRBJ2-1	TRBV12-3/TRBV12-4	CASSLFRDNEQFF
TRBJ1-1	TRBV20-1	CSAGGQGLTEAFF
TRBJ2-2	TRBV5-5	CASSRQTNTGELFF